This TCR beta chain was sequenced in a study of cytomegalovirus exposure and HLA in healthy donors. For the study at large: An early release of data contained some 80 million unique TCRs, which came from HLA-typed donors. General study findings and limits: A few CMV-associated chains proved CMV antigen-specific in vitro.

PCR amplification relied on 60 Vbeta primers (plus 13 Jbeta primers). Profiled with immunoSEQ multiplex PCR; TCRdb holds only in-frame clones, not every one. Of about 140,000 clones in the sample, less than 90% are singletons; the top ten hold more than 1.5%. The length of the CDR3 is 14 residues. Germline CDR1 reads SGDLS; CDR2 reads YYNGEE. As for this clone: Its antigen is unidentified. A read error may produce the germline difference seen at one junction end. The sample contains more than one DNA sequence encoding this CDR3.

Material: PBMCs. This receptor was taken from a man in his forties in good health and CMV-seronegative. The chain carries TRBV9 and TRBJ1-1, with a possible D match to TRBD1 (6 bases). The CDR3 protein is CASGAGGGVTEAFF. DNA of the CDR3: TGTGCCAGCGGGGCGGGAGGGGGTGTCACTGAGGCTTTCTTT.